Each of the 14 T cell receptor beta chains below was sequenced from the same sample in a study of blood T cell repertoires in COVID-19. TCRdb's copy holds only in-frame clones and misses some; the assay was immunoSEQ multiplex PCR. The data hold about 200,000 clones, with roughly 79% observed a single time. The sequencing input was peripheral blood. The receptors derive from a human donor with acute or convalescent COVID-19. The donor label of this sample is uncertain.

The chain has TRBV27 and TRBJ1-2; TRBD1 agrees at 10 bases. The CDR3 contains 15 residues. CDR1 is MNHEY, CDR2 SMNVEV, per germline (reference sequence). The J segment lost 4 bases and the V segment lost 6 bases, leaving 8 bases of the junction unmatched. The DNA for the CDR3 is TGTGCCAGCAGAAGCCGACAGGGGGCTGGCTATGGCTACACCTTC. It codes for CASRSRQGAGYGYTF.

The V and J genes are TRBV7-2 and TRBJ1-5; no firm D call. The ends were cut back, 11 bases at V and 0 bases at J, with 8 bases in the middle. The CDR3 is made up of 12 amino acids. Germline V gene sequence: CDR1 SGHTA, CDR2 FQGNSA. The CDR3 protein is CASRVSNQPQHF. In DNA form, the CDR3 reads TGTGCCTCACGGGTTAGCAATCAGCCCCAGCATTTT. The full variable domain, rest sourced from reference TRBV7-2 and TRBJ1-5, is GAGVSQSPSNKVTEKGKDVELRCDPISGHTALYWYRQSLGQGLEFLIYFQGNSAPDKSGLPSDRFSAERTGGSVSTLTIQRTQQEDSAVYLCASRVSNQPQHFGDGTRLSIL.

V gene TRBV4-2 combines with J gene TRBJ2-7, with TRBD2 as a possible D gene (6 bases). The CDR3 length is 14 residues. Per the germline V gene, CDR1 is LGHNA and CDR2 is YNFKEQ. Deletions cut 1 base from V and 5 bases from J, with 12 bases between. The CDR3 DNA reads TGTGCCAGCAGCCAAGTCTCGGGAGCCCACGAGCAGTACTTC. Translated, it gives CASSQVSGAHEQYF.

The chain uses TRBV5-1 and TRBJ2-1, with 10 bases that match TRBD2. Trimming cost V 5 bases and J 5 bases; bases outside gene matches: 4. The CDR3 consists of 14 residues. The germline gives CDR1 SGHRS, CDR2 YFSETQ. This CDR3 reads CASRGTSEHNEQFF. The CDR3 bases are TGCGCCAGCAGAGGGACTAGCGAGCACAATGAGCAGTTCTTC.

This clone was recorded only once. The gene calls are TRBV7-9 and TRBJ2-7; D not resolved. CDR1 and CDR2 from the germline V gene are SEHNR and FQNEAQ (reference sequence). Trimming removed 2 bases at V and 4 bases at J, with 12 bases between. The CDR3 has 14 amino acids. The CDR3 here is CASSLHGGVYEQYF. CDR3 nucleotides: TGTGCCAGCAGCTTACACGGCGGAGTTTACGAGCAGTACTTC.

This chain connects TRBV18 to TRBJ2-7; no reliable D call. The germline V and J ends were trimmed by 2 bases and 5 bases, with 10 bases remaining between them. Per germline, CDR1 KGHSH and CDR2 LQKENI. The CDR3 is 13 residues long. The CDR3 loop is CASSPGFTDEQYF. DNA for the CDR3: TGTGCCAGCTCACCAGGTTTTACTGACGAGCAGTACTTC.

The table lists this clone with a count of one. The chain couples TRBV29-1 to TRBJ2-3; 7 bases line up with TRBD1. V shed 5 bases and J 4 bases; nucleotides not matched to a gene: 9. Per germline, CDR1 SQVTM and CDR2 ANQGSEA. The length of the CDR3 is 14 residues. The CDR3: CSVNSGGSADTQYF. The CDR3 coding sequence is TGCAGCGTTAATTCAGGGGGATCAGCAGATACGCAGTATTTT.

The chain uses TRBV27 and TRBJ2-2; 7 bases map to TRBD1. Germline V gene data show CDR1 as MNHEY and CDR2 as SMNVEV (reference sequence). CDR3 length: 14 residues. V trimming: 4 bases; J trimming: 3 bases; junction bases outside the gene matches: 2. CDR3 nucleotides: TGTGCCAGCAGTTCCAGGGGGTACACCGGGGAGCTGTTTTTT. It is translated as CASSSRGYTGELFF.

The chain combines TRBV15 with TRBJ2-7; 8 nucleotides agree with TRBD1. Germline assignment: CDR1 LNHNV and CDR2 YYDKDF (reference sequence). CDR3 length: 15 amino acids. Trimming at V came to 0 bases and at J to 3 bases, leaving 4 bases not matched to a gene. Here the CDR3 DNA reads TGTGCCACCAGCAGAGATAGGGACAGGAACTACGAGCAGTACTTC. Translated: CATSRDRDRNYEQYF.

The table lists this clone with a few counts. The CDR3 region has the DNA TGTGCCAGCACCACCTATGGGGGACTAGCGGGAGAGGGCGGGGAGCTGTTTTTT. Translated, it gives CASTTYGGLAGEGGELFF. The V call is TRBV4-2, the J call TRBJ2-2, with 14 bases fitting TRBD2. The junction had 14 bases not matched to a gene; V was cut back by 7 bases and J by 7 bases. Germline V lookup: CDR1 LGHNA, CDR2 YNFKEQ. CDR3 length equals 18 residues.

The chain employs TRBV24-1 and TRBJ1-5; the D gene is possibly TRBD1 (5 bases). The germline V gene encodes CDR1 KGHDR and CDR2 SFDVKD. This CDR3 is built from 15 residues. With 2 bases removed from V and 3 bases from J, the gap between germline ends came to 10 bases. The CDR3 here is CATSDSRVFNQPQHF. CDR3 nucleotide sequence: TGTGCCACCAGTGATTCCAGGGTATTCAATCAGCCCCAGCATTTT.

This clone was detected only a few times. The V call is TRBV2, the J call TRBJ1-5; the match to TRBD1 covers 9 bases. This CDR3 region has 16 residues. Germline trimming cut 6 bases from V and 7 bases from J; bases unmatched to any gene: 13. CDR1 is SNHLY and CDR2 is FYNNEI in the germline V gene. CDR3 nucleotide sequence: TGTGCCAGCAGGGCCCAGGGACAGGGAAAGGAGCAGCCCCAGCATTTT. Translation gives CASRAQGQGKEQPQHF.

The gene calls are TRBV11-2 and TRBJ2-7; 7 bases are a match to TRBD1. CDR1 is SGHAT, CDR2 FQNNGV, per germline. This CDR3 has 13 residues. Trimming at V came to 5 bases and at J to 5 bases, leaving 6 bases not matched to a gene. CDR3: CASSRQGMNEQYF. The CDR3 DNA reads TGTGCCAGCAGCCGACAGGGAATGAACGAGCAGTACTTC.

In the case of this clone: Different DNA sequences within this sample yield the same CDR3. CDR3 nucleotide sequence: TGCAGCGGCGCGAACACTGAAGCTTTCTTT. This encodes CSGANTEAFF. The chain uses TRBV29-1 and TRBJ1-1, with D unclear. CDR3 length: 10 amino acids. Trimming took 7 bases from V and 1 from J, leaving 4 bases between them. Germline CDR1 and CDR2: SQVTM and ANQGSEA.